This entry lists 17 T cell receptor beta chains sequenced from one sample in a study of blood T cell repertoires in COVID-19. Here immunoSEQ multiplex PCR was the method, and the copy in TCRdb shows in-frame clones only, minus some. Of under 250,000 clones in the sample, approximately 84% were seen once. Sequenced sample: peripheral blood. Receptor source: a woman between 25 and 40 years old who had recovered from COVID-19.

The rearrangement uses TRBV4-2 and TRBJ2-2; tentatively, D is TRBD1 (5 bases). The CDR3 runs 15 residues. The V end lost 1 base, the J end lost 7 bases, and 13 bases lay between the germline ends. CDR1 and CDR2 from the germline V gene are LGHNA and YNFKEQ. The CDR3 spells CASSQVGRDVGELFF. CDR3 nucleotides: TGTGCCAGCAGCCAAGTCGGCAGGGATGTCGGGGAGCTGTTTTTT.

The chain's CDR3 is CASSPLAGGYTDTQYF. Here the CDR3 DNA reads TGTGCCAGCAGTCCCTTAGCGGGAGGGTACACAGATACGCAGTATTTT. The chain couples TRBV28 to TRBJ2-3; 11 bases map to TRBD2. The CDR3 is 16 residues long. CDR1 MDHEN and CDR2 SYDVKM come from the germline V gene. Germline trimming cut 5 bases from V and 2 bases from J; bases unmatched to any gene: 6.

A single count supports this clone. The chain uses TRBV11-2 and TRBJ2-2; 9 nucleotides line up with TRBD2. Germline values: CDR1 SGHAT, CDR2 FQNNGV. Trimming at V came to 6 bases and at J to 1 base, leaving 6 bases not matched to a gene. The CDR3 runs to 16 residues. The CDR3 DNA is TGTGCCAGCAGTCTTAGCGGGAGTAGGAACACCGGGGAGCTGTTTTTT. This translates into CASSLSGSRNTGELFF.

This rearrangement joins TRBV7-9 to TRBJ2-1; 9 nucleotides agree with TRBD2. CDR3 length: 18 residues. In germline, CDR1 is SEHNR, CDR2 FQNEAQ (reference sequence). The J segment lost 5 bases and the V segment lost 6 bases, leaving 17 bases of the junction unmatched. CDR3 sequence (DNA): TGTGCCAGCAGTCCTCACCCGCTTGGGACTAGCACACACAATGAGCAGTTCTTC. It codes for CASSPHPLGTSTHNEQFF.

V is TRBV9 and J is TRBJ2-1, with D possibly TRBD2 on 5 matching bases. The CDR3 spans 14 residues. The germline gives CDR1 SGDLS, CDR2 YYNGEE. V dropped 0 bases and J dropped 6 bases, with 10 bases sitting between them. CDR3 loop: CASSVGTPVNEQFF. CDR3 DNA: TGTGCCAGCAGCGTAGGGACTCCAGTCAATGAGCAGTTCTTC.

In this sample, this clone turned up once. This chain links TRBV30 with TRBJ1-1, with 9 positions matching TRBD1. This CDR3 is 15 amino acids long. The germline gives CDR1 GTSNPN, CDR2 SVGIG (reference sequence). J lost 8 bases, V lost 1 base, and 11 bases had no gene match. CDR3 amino acids: CAWSDRGRLKGEAFF. In DNA, the CDR3 is TGTGCCTGGAGTGACAGGGGGCGCTTAAAGGGAGAAGCTTTCTTT.

The V call is TRBV25-1, the J call TRBJ1-2; possible D gene TRBD1, 6 bases. Trimming removed 5 bases at V and 2 bases at J, with 12 bases between. There are 14 residues in the CDR3. CDR1 is MGHDK, CDR2 SYGVNS, per germline. The CDR3 nucleotides are TGTGCCAGCAGTCCCACCGGGACAAACTATGGCTACACCTTC. It is translated as CASSPTGTNYGYTF.

This clone was seen only once. V is TRBV27 and J is TRBJ2-7; 9 bases agree with TRBD1. This CDR3 comprises 15 residues. The germline V gene has CDR1 MNHEY and CDR2 SMNVEV (reference sequence). V lost 6 bases and J lost 4; bases outside the gene matches: 10. Written as DNA, the CDR3 is TGTGCCAGCAGCCGGATCGGGACAGGGTTGTACGAGCAGTACTTC. This encodes CASSRIGTGLYEQYF.

V is TRBV28 and J is TRBJ2-1; D might be TRBD2 (6 bases). V dropped 2 bases and J dropped 0 bases, with 14 bases sitting between them. The CDR3 is made up of 17 amino acids. Looked up from germline, CDR1 is MDHEN and CDR2 is SYDVKM. The CDR3 DNA sequence: TGTGCCAGCAGTTTAGGCCTGGGGAGGAGCTCCTACAATGAGCAGTTCTTC. This gives the protein CASSLGLGRSSYNEQFF.

Many counts were recorded for this clone. In DNA form, the CDR3 reads TGTGCCACCAGCCTTACTGCCCACGAGCAGTACTTC. Amino acid sequence: CATSLTAHEQYF. The chain has TRBV24-1 and TRBJ2-7, with unresolved D. The CDR3 has 12 residues. Germline CDR1 reads KGHDR; CDR2 reads SFDVKD. Trimming took off 7 bases at V and 5 bases at J, with 11 bases between the two ends.

CDR3: CASSYHSSGGVNTEAFF. CDR3 nucleotides: TGTGCCAGCAGTTATCATTCTTCAGGGGGCGTGAACACTGAAGCTTTCTTT. V usage is TRBV28 and J usage is TRBJ1-1; TRBD1 aligns across 8 bases. The CDR3 contains 17 residues. The junction had 10 bases not matched to a gene; V was cut back by 4 bases and J by 0 bases. Germline V gene sequence: CDR1 MDHEN, CDR2 SYDVKM.

The chain carries TRBV19 and TRBJ2-2; TRBD2 aligns across 9 bases. After removal of 7 bases from V and 4 bases from J, the junction contained 4 bases not matched to a gene. The V gene's germline CDR1 is LNHDA and CDR2 SQIVND (reference sequence). CDR3 length equals 14 residues. The CDR3 nucleotides are TGTGCCAGTACTAGCGGGAAGAGCACCGGGGAGCTGTTTTTT. Its translation is CASTSGKSTGELFF.

This clone was found once. J is TRBJ1-5 and V is TRBV30; 7 positions agree with TRBD1. V lost 3 bases to trimming and J lost 7 bases; unmatched junction nucleotides: 6. CDR1 is GTSNPN, CDR2 SVGIG, per germline (reference sequence). The CDR3 is made up of 13 amino acids. The CDR3 is CAWSDQDRQPQHF. CDR3 nucleotides: TGTGCCTGGAGCGACCAGGACAGGCAGCCCCAGCATTTT.

This chain connects TRBV11-2 to TRBJ1-2, with D perhaps TRBD1 (5 bases). The germline CDR1 and CDR2 sequences are SGHAT and FQNNGV. Trimming pared 8 bases from V and 2 bases from J, leaving 18 bases between. The CDR3 runs 15 residues. The CDR3: CASQRDRSLNYGYTF. As DNA, the CDR3 is TGTGCCAGCCAACGTGACAGATCGCTAAACTATGGCTACACCTTC.

The CDR3, as DNA: TGTGCCAGTAGTATAGATGACGGTAGCGGGAGCCCAACCTACGAGCAGTACTTC. It yields the protein CASSIDDGSGSPTYEQYF. The J gene is TRBJ2-7, the V gene TRBV19; 9 bases map to TRBD2. The CDR3 totals 18 residues. V trimming: 0 bases; J trimming: 2 bases; junction bases outside the gene matches: 11. The V gene's germline CDR1 is LNHDA and CDR2 SQIVND (reference sequence).

The chain joins TRBV5-6 to TRBJ2-7, with D perhaps TRBD2 (6 bases). The CDR3 covers 14 residues. From germline, CDR1 is SGHDT and CDR2 YYEEEE. V was cut by 4 bases and J by 2 bases, with 13 bases left in between. The CDR3 reads CASSDSGLTYEQYF. The CDR3 bases are TGTGCCAGCAGCGACTCGGGACTCACCTACGAGCAGTACTTC.

This chain connects TRBV19 to TRBJ1-2; the D is unclear. Trimming took 5 bases from V and 3 from J, leaving 10 bases between them. The germline gives CDR1 LNHDA, CDR2 SQIVND (reference sequence). The CDR3 is 13 residues long. CDR3 loop: CASSGQDDYGYTF. The CDR3 region has the DNA TGTGCCAGTAGTGGGCAGGATGACTATGGCTACACCTTC.